This entry lists 26 T cell receptor beta chains sequenced from one sample in a study of control samples from healthy donors and cancer patients. The method was immunoSEQ multiplex PCR; TCRdb's version includes in-frame clones alone and lacks a portion of them. Among some 67,000 clones listed, around nine tenths were seen once. Sequenced material: PBMCs. Every receptor here comes from a man aged 55-75 years with lung cancer.

This clone was seen just once. The rearrangement joins TRBV27 to TRBJ2-7; 7 positions agree with TRBD1. The junction had 2 bases not matched to a gene; V was cut back by 9 bases and J by 0 bases. Germline V gene lookup returns CDR1 MNHEY and CDR2 SMNVEV (reference sequence). This CDR3 has 12 amino acids. The DNA of the CDR3 is TGTGCCAGACAGGGGACCTCCTACGAGCAGTACTTC. Translation gives CARQGTSYEQYF.

The rearrangement links TRBV3-1 (or the pseudogene TRBV3-2) to TRBJ1-4, with 7 nucleotides matching TRBD1. V lost 4 bases and J lost 4; bases outside the gene matches: 6. The CDR3 is 15 amino acids. CDR1 and CDR2 (germline): LGHDT, YNNKEL (reference sequence). CDR3 nucleotides: TGTGCCAGCAGCCCGGGACAGTTTGTTAATGAAAAACTGTTTTTT. Encoded protein: CASSPGQFVNEKLFF.

This chain uses TRBV5-6 with TRBJ2-7; TRBD1 aligns across 7 bases. The CDR3 contains 14 residues. CDR1 is SGHDT, CDR2 YYEEEE, per germline. V dropped 6 bases and J dropped 1; count of bases not matched to a gene: 7. The DNA for the CDR3 is TGTGCCAGCAATTATGGGACAGCTTCCTACGAGCAGTACTTC. Translated, it gives CASNYGTASYEQYF.

This chain joins TRBV29-1 and TRBJ2-6; perhaps D is TRBD1 or TRBD2 (5 bases each). The germline gives CDR1 SQVTM, CDR2 ANQGSEA. Trimming took 3 bases from V and 0 from J, leaving 12 bases between them. The CDR3 extends over 16 amino acids. DNA of the CDR3: TGCAGCGTTGATACGGGACGGAACTCTGGGGCCAACGTCCTGACTTTC. This codes for CSVDTGRNSGANVLTF.

V and J are TRBV5-1 and TRBJ1-6; TRBD1 matches at 7 bases. Trimming took 3 bases from V and 7 from J; bases not matched to a gene: 7. There are 15 residues in the CDR3. Germline loops: CDR1 SGHRS, CDR2 YFSETQ. The CDR3 loop is CASSSGGTGNSPLHF. The CDR3 coding sequence is TGCGCCAGCAGCTCAGGGGGAACAGGAAATTCACCCCTCCACTTT.

The count of this clone is one. The gene calls are TRBV5-1 and TRBJ2-7; D is possibly TRBD1 or TRBD2 (6 bases each). CDR1 and CDR2 (germline): SGHRS, YFSETQ. The length of the CDR3 is 15 residues. Trimming removed 0 bases from V and 2 bases from J, with 12 bases in between. The CDR3 reads CASSLVYREAYEQYF. CDR3 DNA sequence: TGCGCCAGCAGCTTGGTCTACAGGGAGGCCTACGAGCAGTACTTC.

The rearrangement joins TRBV21-1 to TRBJ2-7; the table calls TRBD1, which could not be checked here. TRBV21-1 is a documented pseudogene. This CDR3 spans 12 amino acids. The CDR3: CAVGTGHYEQYV. The CDR3 nucleotides are TGTGCCGTGGGGACAGGACACTACGAGCAGTACGTC.

The V gene is TRBV4-1, the J gene TRBJ2-7; the match to TRBD1 covers 8 bases. V lost 5 bases to trimming and J lost 3 bases; unmatched junction nucleotides: 3. The CDR3 covers 13 residues. Germline assignment: CDR1 MGHRA and CDR2 YSYEKL. The CDR3 nucleotides are TGCGCCAGCAGCTCGGGACAGGTCTACGAGCAGTACTTC. It codes for CASSSGQVYEQYF.

The rearrangement uses TRBV3-1 (or the pseudogene TRBV3-2) and TRBJ1-1; D is unresolved. Germline CDR1 is LGHDT and CDR2 is YNNKEL (reference sequence). V lost 1 base to trimming and J lost 7 bases, with 7 bases between them. This CDR3 is 12 amino acids long. DNA for the CDR3: TGTGCCAGCAGCCAAGCCCAGAATGAAGCTTTCTTT. This sequence encodes CASSQAQNEAFF.

The genes are TRBV3-1 (or the pseudogene TRBV3-2) and TRBJ1-1; 12 positions match TRBD1. Germline V gene data show CDR1 as LGHDT and CDR2 as YNNKEL (reference sequence). The CDR3 covers 15 residues. V dropped 4 bases and J dropped 3; count of bases not matched to a gene: 3. CDR3 DNA: TGTGCCAGCAGCCCCGGGGACAGGGGGCACACTGAAGCTTTCTTT. Translation: CASSPGDRGHTEAFF.

The genes are TRBV6-4 and TRBJ2-5; 7 nucleotides match TRBD1. This CDR3 region has 14 residues. Germline assignment: CDR1 MRHNA and CDR2 SNTAGT. The junction had 0 bases not matched to a gene; V was cut back by 1 base and J by 1 base. Here the CDR3 DNA reads TGTGCCAGCAGTGACTACAGGGGCCAAGAGACCCAGTACTTC. As protein: CASSDYRGQETQYF.

This rearrangement joins TRBV7-9 to TRBJ2-5; TRBD2 is a possible D gene (6 bases). V was shortened by 1 base and J by 7 bases, with 19 bases between the two germline ends. This CDR3 has 16 residues. Germline V gene data show CDR1 as SEHNR and CDR2 as FQNEAQ (reference sequence). The CDR3 region has the DNA TGTGCCAGCAGCTTAGAGGAGCAGCCCCGGGGGAGGACCCAGTACTTC. As protein: CASSLEEQPRGRTQYF.

This chain links TRBV12-3 or TRBV12-4 with TRBJ2-4; the D gene could be TRBD1 or TRBD2 (5 bases each). V was clipped by 5 bases and J by 4 bases, with 9 bases between them. The CDR3 has 13 amino acids. The CDR3 here is CASSRDGKNIQYF. As DNA, the CDR3 is TGTGCCAGCAGTCGGGACGGGAAAAACATTCAGTACTTC.

J is TRBJ1-1 and V is TRBV28, with 12 bases fitting TRBD1. The CDR3 has 19 residues. V lost 6 bases to trimming and J lost 11 bases; unmatched junction nucleotides: 25. Germline CDR1 reads MDHEN; CDR2 reads SYDVKM. DNA of the CDR3: TGTGCCAGCAGACTCTACCGGGACAGGGGGCTAGGGGGCTTACCTTGGGCTTTCTTT. Translating gives CASRLYRDRGLGGLPWAFF.

The chain joins TRBV10-2 to TRBJ1-5; unclear D gene. Trimming cost V 1 base and J 6 bases, with 4 bases left between them. The germline V gene encodes CDR1 WSHSY and CDR2 SAAADI. The CDR3 has 12 residues. CDR3 in amino acids: CASSELSQPQHF. The CDR3 nucleotides are TGCGCCAGCAGTGAGTTGAGTCAGCCCCAGCATTTT.

V and J are TRBV7-3 and TRBJ1-1; weak D call: TRBD1 (6 bases). The V end was cut by 3 bases, the J end by 6 bases, with 11 bases between. The germline CDR1 and CDR2 sequences are SGHTA and FQGTGA. The CDR3 contains 13 residues. DNA of the CDR3: TGTGCCAGCAGCTTCACAGGGTTCTCTGAAGCTTTCTTT. It translates to CASSFTGFSEAFF.

In DNA, the CDR3 is TGTGCCAGCAGCCCCCCAACAGGGGCGACGCTTAACTATGGCTACACCTTC. Protein product: CASSPPTGATLNYGYTF. The chain recombines TRBV5-4 with TRBJ1-2; 7 bases align to TRBD1. This CDR3 region has 17 residues. Germline V lookup: CDR1 SGHNT, CDR2 YYREEE (reference sequence). V lost 4 bases, J lost 1 base, and 13 bases stayed unmatched.

The rearrangement links TRBV11-3 to TRBJ2-3; no firm D call. Trimming removed 1 base from V and 6 bases from J, with 8 bases in between. This CDR3 is 13 amino acids long. The V gene's germline CDR1 is SGHNT and CDR2 YENEEA. The CDR3 here is CASSLGITDTQYF. The CDR3 DNA reads as TGTGCCAGCAGCTTAGGGATCACGGATACGCAGTATTTT.

The chain employs TRBV12-3 or TRBV12-4 and TRBJ2-1; possibly TRBD1 for D (5 bases). The ends were cut back, 7 bases at V and 9 bases at J, with 13 bases in the middle. The CDR3 is 12 amino acids. CDR3 protein: CASNIDSSEQFF. The CDR3 nucleotides read TGTGCCAGCAACATAGACAGTTCTGAGCAGTTCTTC.

As DNA, the CDR3 is TGTGCCAGCCCACTCAGGATTGGGGAGCTGTTTTTT. This codes for CASPLRIGELFF. V gene TRBV7-8 combines with J gene TRBJ2-2; the D is unclear. Trimming pared 8 bases from V and 8 bases from J, leaving 12 bases between. The CDR3 is made up of 12 amino acids. The germline gives CDR1 SGHVS, CDR2 FQNEAQ.

V gene TRBV6-5 combines with J gene TRBJ1-5; 7 nucleotides agree with TRBD1. This CDR3 is built from 15 residues. The V segment lost 5 bases and the J segment 0 bases; nucleotides outside the gene matches: 4. CDR1 is MNHEY and CDR2 is SVGAGI in the germline V gene. For the CDR3, the DNA is TGTGCCAGCAGTCCCCGGACAGGTAGCAATCAGCCCCAGCATTTT. It is translated as CASSPRTGSNQPQHF.

The rearrangement uses TRBV11-3 and TRBJ2-1; 7 nucleotides align to TRBD1. Germline trimming cut 5 bases from V and 7 bases from J; bases unmatched to any gene: 11. Germline V CDR1 and CDR2: SGHNT, YENEEA. The CDR3 is made up of 15 amino acids. This CDR3 reads CASSLGATGVNEQFF. Written as DNA, the CDR3 is TGTGCCAGCAGCCTGGGGGCTACAGGGGTGAATGAGCAGTTCTTC.

The chain uses TRBV30 and TRBJ2-2, with 7 bases that match TRBD2. The V segment lost 2 bases and the J segment 1 base; nucleotides outside the gene matches: 7. From germline, CDR1 is GTSNPN and CDR2 SVGIG (reference sequence). The CDR3 contains 16 residues. As DNA, the CDR3 is TGTGCCTGGAGTCCCCGGGGGGTGATGAACACCGGGGAGCTGTTTTTT. Protein sequence: CAWSPRGVMNTGELFF.

This chain connects TRBV11-2 to TRBJ2-7; no firm D call. Germline values: CDR1 SGHAT, CDR2 FQNNGV. This CDR3 region has 15 residues. Trimming took 6 bases from V and 3 from J, leaving 18 bases between them. The CDR3 DNA follows: TGTGCCAGCAGTTATAAACCGGGTCAGAACTACGAGCAGTACTTC. This codes for CASSYKPGQNYEQYF. The whole variable domain, remainder taken from reference TRBV11-2 and TRBJ2-7, is EAGVAQSPRYKIIEKRQSVAFWCNPISGHATLYWYQQILGQGPKLLIQFQNNGVVDDSQLPKDRFSAERLKGVDSTLKIQPAKLEDSAVYLCASSYKPGQNYEQYFGPGTRLTVT.

The rearrangement links TRBV6-5 to TRBJ1-1, with D possibly being TRBD1 (5 bases). Germline-derived CDR1 and CDR2 are MNHEY and SVGAGI. The V end lost 2 bases, the J end lost 3 bases, and 10 bases lay between the germline ends. The CDR3 spans 14 residues. CDR3 sequence: CASSYGKGYTEAFF. In nucleotides, the CDR3 is TGTGCCAGCAGTTACGGTAAGGGGTACACTGAAGCTTTCTTT.

In this sample, this clone turned up once. This chain uses TRBV10-3 with TRBJ2-4, with 8 positions matching TRBD1. J was trimmed by 5 bases and V by 10 bases; bases with no gene match: 4. The germline gives CDR1 ENHRY, CDR2 SYGVKD. The length of the CDR3 is 12 residues. DNA of the CDR3: TGTGCCACTGGGACAGGAGAAAACATTCAGTACTTC. This encodes CATGTGENIQYF.